This TCR beta chain was recorded in a study of blood T cell dynamics during melanoma immunotherapy. General study findings and limits: PBMC repertoires of eventual disease-control patients split at W3 into clonality or diversity gains. Whether repertoire-driving clones were melanoma-specific could not be determined.

The data were produced by immunoSEQ multiplex PCR, yet TCRdb's version contains in-frame clones alone and is incomplete. The sample has about 8,600 clones; nearly 90% are singletons. Worth noting for this clone: Its specificity is not known.

Documented time point: week 3, after first cycle of checkpoint inhibitor. Sampling occurred pretreatment (T0) and at week 3 (W3), after cycle one of checkpoint blockade. In germline, CDR1 is SNHLY, CDR2 FYNNEI. The CDR3 runs 14 residues. Trimming at V came to 6 bases and at J to 7 bases, leaving 8 bases not matched to a gene. The sequencing here drew on blood, taken from a patient treated with checkpoint blockade. The sequence derives from a human donor with melanoma. The V call is TRBV2, the J call TRBJ2-7, with 11 bases identical to TRBD1. The CDR3 sequence: CASSRDRGSWEQYF. The DNA for the CDR3 is TGTGCCAGCAGCCGGGACAGGGGGTCATGGGAGCAGTACTTC.